The sequence of this T cell receptor beta chain was determined in a study of beta chain features in type 1 diabetes. Turning to the study itself: Across every sample, over 100 million sorted cells were examined in total.

Isolated RNA was reverse transcribed in full, so expressed TCRB transcripts were sequenced. Here immunoSEQ multiplex PCR was the method, and the copy in TCRdb shows in-frame clones only, minus some. The sample carries roughly 450,000 clones, approximately 13% recorded once. CDR1 is SGHNT and CDR2 is YENEEA in the germline V gene. The CDR3 is 13 residues long. The V and J ends lost 5 bases and 5 bases respectively, with 12 bases between them. The TCR sequence derives from a man aged 30-40 years in good health. The sequenced sample consisted of naive CD4+ T cells from blood. The gene calls are TRBV11-3 and TRBJ2-5; D is ambiguous. DNA of the CDR3: TGTGCCAGCAGCCAAAGGACGACTGAGACCCAGTACTTC. Encoded protein: CASSQRTTETQYF.